Below, 28 T cell receptor beta chains from the same sample are listed, as sequenced in a study of control samples from healthy donors and cancer patients. Libraries were prepared by immunoSEQ multiplex PCR; TCRdb keeps only in-frame clonotypes and omits some of them. Among fewer than 200,000 clones, 90% to 95% were seen once, and the ten largest hold roughly 15%. Sequencing input: PBMCs. The source of these receptors is a man aged 55 to 69 with colorectal cancer.

The chain couples TRBV19 to TRBJ2-1; 8 nucleotides agree with TRBD1. Germline V gives CDR1 LNHDA, CDR2 SQIVND (reference sequence). The CDR3 spans 17 residues. Trimming removed 3 bases from V and 7 bases from J; junction bases left unmatched: 14. CDR3 residues: CASSISSGQGARNEQFF. The CDR3 DNA is TGTGCCAGTAGTATTTCTTCTGGTCAGGGGGCAAGGAATGAGCAGTTCTTC.

J is TRBJ1-2 and V is TRBV19, with 7 bases identical to TRBD1. The germline CDR1 and CDR2 sequences are LNHDA and SQIVND (reference sequence). After removal of 10 bases from V and 1 base from J, the junction contained 6 bases not matched to a gene. The CDR3 runs to 13 residues. The CDR3 region has the DNA TGTGCCACTCGGACAGGTTTTAACTATGGCTACACCTTC. Protein: CATRTGFNYGYTF.

The chain links TRBV7-9 to TRBJ2-5, with D maybe TRBD2 (5 bases). The CDR3 extends over 13 amino acids. Germline-derived CDR1 and CDR2 are SEHNR and FQNEAQ (reference sequence). The V end was cut by 1 base, the J end by 7 bases, with 10 bases between. The CDR3: CASSLVGERTQYF. In DNA form, the CDR3 reads TGTGCCAGCAGCTTAGTCGGGGAACGGACCCAGTACTTC. The entire variable domain, with the rest obtained from reference TRBV7-9 and TRBJ2-5, is as follows: DTGVSQNPRHKITKRGQNVTFRCDPISEHNRLYWYRQTLGQGPEFLTYFQNEAQLEKSRLLSDRFSAERPKGSFSTLEIQRTEQGDSAMYLCASSLVGERTQYFGPGTRLLVL.

The chain uses TRBV7-2 and TRBJ1-1; a weak D match, TRBD1 (6 bases). CDR1 is SGHTA, CDR2 FQGNSA, per germline. The CDR3 length is 15 residues. V lost 2 bases and J 5 bases, leaving 15 bases between the germline ends. The CDR3 coding sequence is TGTGCCAGCAGCTTACCAGGGGCGCGGAGTACTGAAGCTTTCTTT. It is translated as CASSLPGARSTEAFF.

This chain connects TRBV5-6 to TRBJ1-6; D is unresolved. V lost 4 bases and J 8 bases, leaving 7 bases between the germline ends. Germline values: CDR1 SGHDT, CDR2 YYEEEE. The CDR3 is 12 residues long. The CDR3 DNA reads as TGTGCCAGCAGCCAGGACTATTCACCCCTCCACTTT. It yields the protein CASSQDYSPLHF.

The V gene is TRBV6-6, the J gene TRBJ2-7; D tentatively reads TRBD1 or TRBD2 (6 bases each). Germline values: CDR1 MNHNY, CDR2 SVGAGI (reference sequence). The CDR3 is 15 amino acids. V was pared by 6 bases and J by 4 bases, with 19 bases between. CDR3 bases: TGTGCCAGCAGCTTAAACCGACAAGGGGGGTACGAGCAGTACTTC. Translated, it gives CASSLNRQGGYEQYF.

The chain has TRBV7-2 and TRBJ2-7; TRBD2 matches 8 bases. V was clipped by 1 base and J by 5 bases; unmatched bases: 16. The germline gives CDR1 SGHTA, CDR2 FQGNSA. This CDR3 is 18 amino acids long. The CDR3 nucleotides read TGTGCCAGCAGCTTAGTATTTAGGCGTGGCGGGGGGTCCGACGAGCAGTACTTC. Translation: CASSLVFRRGGGSDEQYF.

The chain combines TRBV6-5 with TRBJ2-7; D perhaps matches TRBD1 (9 bases). The V end was cut by 7 bases, the J end by 5 bases, with 21 bases between. The CDR3 consists of 15 residues. CDR1 and CDR2 (germline): MNHEY, SVGAGI. Here the CDR3 reads CASIGSGTGIHEQYF. The CDR3 nucleotides are TGTGCCAGCATTGGTAGCGGGACAGGGATCCACGAGCAGTACTTC.

The CDR3 sequence: CASSPRSGYEQYF. In DNA form, the CDR3 reads TGTGCCAGCAGCCCACGGTCGGGCTACGAGCAGTACTTC. The chain combines TRBV9 with TRBJ2-7; no reliable D call. This CDR3 region has 13 residues. V lost 4 bases to trimming and J lost 3 bases, with 11 bases between them. CDR1 and CDR2 (germline): SGDLS, YYNGEE. The variable domain in full, completed from reference TRBV9 and TRBJ2-7, reads DSGVTQTPKHLITATGQRVTLRCSPRSGDLSVYWYQQSLDQGLQFLIQYYNGEERAKGNILERFSAQQFPDLHSELNLSSLELGDSALYFCASSPRSGYEQYFGPGTRLTVT.

This chain joins TRBV18 and TRBJ2-3, with TRBD1 matching 11 bases. This CDR3 contains 16 residues. V gave up 5 bases and J gave up 0 bases; unmatched junction bases: 4. Germline assignment: CDR1 KGHSH and CDR2 LQKENI. The CDR3 loop reads CASSTRTGGSTDTQYF. The DNA for the CDR3 is TGTGCCAGCTCAACTCGGACAGGGGGCAGCACAGATACGCAGTATTTT.

The chain links TRBV7-9 to TRBJ2-7; 7 nucleotides line up with TRBD2. The CDR3 is 16 residues long. The germline V gene has CDR1 SEHNR and CDR2 FQNEAQ (reference sequence). After removal of 0 bases from V and 5 bases from J, the junction contained 10 bases not matched to a gene. CDR3 sequence reads: CASSLAWGGETNEQYF. The CDR3 DNA sequence: TGTGCCAGCAGCTTAGCTTGGGGGGGAGAGACCAACGAGCAGTACTTC.

CDR3 sequence (DNA): TGTGCCAGTAGTCCAGACCCCTGGACAGATACGCAGTATTTT. Its protein product is CASSPDPWTDTQYF. V gene TRBV19 combines with J gene TRBJ2-3; D unresolved. Looked up from germline, CDR1 is LNHDA and CDR2 is SQIVND (reference sequence). Trimming removed 5 bases at V and 3 bases at J, with 12 bases between. This CDR3 is built from 14 residues. Full variable domain (remainder filled in from reference TRBV19 and TRBJ2-3): DGGITQSPKYLFRKEGQNVTLSCEQNLNHDAMYWYRQDPGQGLRLIYYSQIVNDFQKGDIAEGYSVSREKKESFPLTVTSAQKNPTAFYLCASSPDPWTDTQYFGPGTRLTVL.

V and J are TRBV28 and TRBJ2-7; TRBD1 matches 12 bases. Germline V gene data show CDR1 as MDHEN and CDR2 as SYDVKM. The length of the CDR3 is 16 residues. V lost 7 bases and J lost 4; bases outside the gene matches: 11. The CDR3 spells CASTPPAGQGAYEQYF. For the CDR3, the DNA is TGTGCCAGCACCCCCCCGGCGGGACAGGGGGCTTACGAGCAGTACTTC.

The chain links TRBV3-1 (or the pseudogene TRBV3-2) to TRBJ2-6; D gene unclear. The ends were cut back, 1 base at V and 0 bases at J, with 4 bases in the middle. The CDR3 is 15 residues long. Per germline, CDR1 LGHDT and CDR2 YNNKEL (reference sequence). CDR3: CASSQAPSGANVLTF. For the CDR3, the DNA is TGTGCCAGCAGCCAAGCCCCCTCTGGGGCCAACGTCCTGACTTTC.

The chain employs TRBV4-3 and TRBJ2-5; the D gene is possibly TRBD2 (6 bases). Trimming pared 0 bases from V and 4 bases from J, leaving 21 bases between. Germline CDR1 reads LGHNA; CDR2 reads YSLEER. The CDR3 totals 18 residues. The CDR3 spells CASSQDSGSGPIRETQYF. For the CDR3, the DNA is TGCGCCAGCAGCCAAGATAGCGGAAGTGGACCGATCCGAGAGACCCAGTACTTC.

V is TRBV6-4 and J is TRBJ2-2; D is unresolved. Germline values: CDR1 MRHNA, CDR2 SNTAGT. The CDR3 is 16 residues long. The germline V and J ends were trimmed by 3 bases and 1 base, with 12 bases remaining between them. The CDR3 here is CASSEQRTVNTGELFF. CDR3 coding DNA: TGTGCCAGCAGTGAACAGAGGACGGTGAACACCGGGGAGCTGTTTTTT.

V usage is TRBV6-5 and J usage is TRBJ2-7, with D unresolved. Trimming pared 2 bases from V and 9 bases from J, leaving 8 bases between. The germline V gene encodes CDR1 MNHEY and CDR2 SVGAGI. The CDR3 is made up of 11 amino acids. The CDR3, as DNA: TGTGCCAGCAGTTACCTCATCGGGCAGTACTTC. Its protein product is CASSYLIGQYF.

This sequence joins TRBV5-1 and TRBJ2-2, with 7 positions matching TRBD2. CDR1 SGHRS and CDR2 YFSETQ come from the germline V gene. This CDR3 comprises 16 residues. The V and J ends lost 1 base and 2 bases, in that order; junction bases with no gene match: 5. CDR3 residues: CASSLRLADNTGELFF. The DNA of the CDR3 is TGCGCCAGCAGCTTGAGGCTAGCGGATAACACCGGGGAGCTGTTTTTT. The full variable domain, in which reference TRBV5-1 and TRBJ2-2 provide the parts outside the CDR3, is KAGVTQTPRYLIKTRGQQVTLSCSPISGHRSVSWYQQTPGQGLQFLFEYFSETQRNKGNFPGRFSGRQFSNSRSEMNVSTLELGDSALYLCASSLRLADNTGELFFGEGSRLTVL.

This clone was recorded once. V is TRBV5-5 and J is TRBJ2-7; D is ambiguous. CDR3 length: 13 residues. Germline V gives CDR1 SGHKS, CDR2 YYEKEE (reference sequence). Trimming stripped 3 bases from V and 0 bases from J, with 7 bases between. DNA of the CDR3: TGTGCCAGCAGCTCAAAAAGCTCCTACGAGCAGTACTTC. It codes for CASSSKSSYEQYF.

V is TRBV19 and J is TRBJ2-7, with 8 bases that match TRBD1. Germline lookup yields CDR1 LNHDA and CDR2 SQIVND (reference sequence). The CDR3 consists of 15 residues. With 2 bases clipped from V and 5 bases from J, the junction kept 8 bases outside the gene matches. CDR3 residues: CASSISRQGFHEQYF. Written as DNA, the CDR3 is TGTGCCAGTAGTATAAGCAGACAGGGGTTCCACGAGCAGTACTTC. Full variable domain (rest looked up from reference TRBV19 and TRBJ2-7): DGGITQSPKYLFRKEGQNVTLSCEQNLNHDAMYWYRQDPGQGLRLIYYSQIVNDFQKGDIAEGYSVSREKKESFPLTVTSAQKNPTAFYLCASSISRQGFHEQYFGPGTRLTVT.

This clone showed up just a few times. The gene calls are TRBV19 and TRBJ2-7; D might be TRBD2 (6 bases). This CDR3 comprises 14 residues. Trimming left V 6 bases short and J 0 bases short, with 12 bases between. From germline, CDR1 is LNHDA and CDR2 SQIVND (reference sequence). The CDR3 loop is CASSRDGSSYEQYF. CDR3 DNA sequence: TGTGCCAGTAGCCGGGACGGGAGCTCCTACGAGCAGTACTTC.

The chain joins TRBV7-9 to TRBJ1-1, with D possibly matching TRBD1 (5 bases). V gave up 4 bases and J gave up 2 bases, with 17 bases separating them. This CDR3 spans 16 amino acids. Germline V gene lookup returns CDR1 SEHNR and CDR2 FQNEAQ (reference sequence). The CDR3: CASSSTRWGDNTEAFF. CDR3 bases: TGTGCCAGCAGCTCGACCCGCTGGGGCGATAACACTGAAGCTTTCTTT. The full variable domain, in which reference TRBV7-9 and TRBJ1-1 provide the parts outside the CDR3, is DTGVSQNPRHKITKRGQNVTFRCDPISEHNRLYWYRQTLGQGPEFLTYFQNEAQLEKSRLLSDRFSAERPKGSFSTLEIQRTEQGDSAMYLCASSSTRWGDNTEAFFGQGTRLTVV.

The chain joins TRBV25-1 to TRBJ2-7, with 7 bases lining up with TRBD1. This CDR3 region has 15 residues. V shed 3 bases and J 6 bases; nucleotides not matched to a gene: 11. Per germline, CDR1 MGHDK and CDR2 SYGVNS. The CDR3 nucleotides read TGTGCCAGCAGTGACCCGGGACAGTGGGGGTTCGAGCAGTACTTC. Its translation is CASSDPGQWGFEQYF.

The chain joins TRBV7-2 to TRBJ2-5; D remains ambiguous. The CDR3 runs 12 residues. The germline V gene encodes CDR1 SGHTA and CDR2 FQGNSA. The V end lost 0 bases, the J end lost 5 bases, and 4 bases lay between the germline ends. DNA of the CDR3: TGTGCCAGCAGCTTAGCCCGGGAGACCCAGTACTTC. Its protein product is CASSLARETQYF.

The chain links TRBV5-1 to TRBJ2-3; 7 bases align to TRBD2. V shed 3 bases, J shed 3 bases, and the junction held 7 bases outside the gene matches. CDR3 size: 15 residues. Germline CDR1 reads SGHRS; CDR2 reads YFSETQ. CDR3 sequence: CASSSLAGVTDTQYF. Written as DNA, the CDR3 is TGCGCCAGCAGCTCTTTGGCGGGGGTGACAGATACGCAGTATTTT.

The chain recombines TRBV5-1 with TRBJ2-5; D unclear. This CDR3 has 13 residues. The germline V gene has CDR1 SGHRS and CDR2 YFSETQ. Deletions cut 0 bases from V and 7 bases from J, with 10 bases between. The CDR3 sequence: CASSLEQHGTQYF. The CDR3 bases are TGCGCCAGCAGCTTGGAACAGCATGGGACCCAGTACTTC. The full variable domain, its missing parts supplied by reference TRBV5-1 and TRBJ2-5, is KAGVTQTPRYLIKTRGQQVTLSCSPISGHRSVSWYQQTPGQGLQFLFEYFSETQRNKGNFPGRFSGRQFSNSRSEMNVSTLELGDSALYLCASSLEQHGTQYFGPGTRLLVL.

This chain uses TRBV19 with TRBJ2-7, with a possible D match to TRBD1 (6 bases). The CDR3 has 15 amino acids. V lost 6 bases, J lost 0 bases, and 15 bases lay in between. CDR1 and CDR2 from the germline V gene are LNHDA and SQIVND (reference sequence). CDR3: CASRTRQALSYEQYF. CDR3 sequence (DNA): TGTGCCAGTAGGACTCGACAGGCCCTCTCCTACGAGCAGTACTTC. The full variable domain, rest sourced from reference TRBV19 and TRBJ2-7, is DGGITQSPKYLFRKEGQNVTLSCEQNLNHDAMYWYRQDPGQGLRLIYYSQIVNDFQKGDIAEGYSVSREKKESFPLTVTSAQKNPTAFYLCASRTRQALSYEQYFGPGTRLTVT.

This chain connects TRBV2 to TRBJ1-1, with D uncertain. CDR3 length: 13 residues. The germline CDR1 and CDR2 sequences are SNHLY and FYNNEI. Trimming removed 3 bases at V and 3 bases at J, with 8 bases between. This CDR3 reads CASSDWEYTEAFF. CDR3 in DNA: TGTGCCAGCAGTGATTGGGAATACACTGAAGCTTTCTTT.